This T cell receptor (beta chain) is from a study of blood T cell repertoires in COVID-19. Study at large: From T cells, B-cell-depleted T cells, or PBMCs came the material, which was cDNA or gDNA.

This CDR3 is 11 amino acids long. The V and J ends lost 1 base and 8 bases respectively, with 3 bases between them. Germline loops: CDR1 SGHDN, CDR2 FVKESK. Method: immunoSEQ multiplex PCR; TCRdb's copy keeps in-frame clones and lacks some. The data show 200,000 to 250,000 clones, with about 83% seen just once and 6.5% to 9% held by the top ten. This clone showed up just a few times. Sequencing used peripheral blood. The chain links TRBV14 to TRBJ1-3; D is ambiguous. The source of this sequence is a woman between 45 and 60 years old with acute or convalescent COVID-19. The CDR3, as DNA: TGTGCCAGCAGCCAAGTAGACACCATATATTTT. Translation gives CASSQVDTIYF.